The 15 T cell receptor beta chains listed next were all sequenced from one sample in a study of molecular identifiers for immune sequencing clone quantification. TCRdb re-derived calls from the PCR reads in MiXCR, one entry per CDR3 protein. The table has about 68,000 distinct CDR3 sequences, less than 20% seen once; the top ten hold over 1.3%. The material sequenced was naive CD8+ T cells from blood, with Jurkat cell RNA spiked in. Subset: FACS-sorted CD8+CD4-CCR7+CD45RA+ naive T cells. The receptors shown here come from a human donor in good health. Some libraries in this study had Jurkat cell RNA spiked in.

Many counts were recorded for this clonotype. This chain uses TRBV7-6 with TRBJ2-5; 10 nucleotides line up with TRBD2. This CDR3 is 17 amino acids long. CDR1 SGHVS and CDR2 FNYEAQ come from the germline V gene. V lost 1 base to trimming and J lost 3 bases; unmatched junction nucleotides: 8. CDR3 in amino acids: CASSLGWSGRAEETQYF. For the CDR3, the DNA is TGTGCCAGCAGCTTAGGATGGAGCGGGAGGGCCGAAGAGACCCAGTACTTC. Combining the CDR3 with reference TRBV7-6 and TRBJ2-5 gives the whole variable domain GAGVSQSPRYKVTKRGQDVALRCDPISGHVSLYWYRQALGQGPEFLTYFNYEAQQDKSGLPNDRFSAERPEGSISTLTIQRTEQRDSAMYRCASSLGWSGRAEETQYFGPGTRLLVL.

This clonotype has only a few counts. The chain uses TRBV19 and TRBJ2-1, with TRBD2 matching 8 bases. Losses at the gene ends were 7 bases for V and 5 bases for J; bases not matched to a gene: 10. The CDR3 runs to 15 residues. Germline V lookup: CDR1 LNHDA, CDR2 SQIVND (reference sequence). CDR3 nucleotide sequence: TGTGCCAGTAACCTAGCGGGCTTTGGGCACAATGAGCAGTTCTTC. Protein: CASNLAGFGHNEQFF.

The chain employs TRBV20-1 and TRBJ2-3; 13 nucleotides align to TRBD2. The CDR3 loop spans 17 amino acids. Germline assignment: CDR1 DFQATT and CDR2 SNEGSKA (reference sequence). V dropped 1 base and J dropped 4; count of bases not matched to a gene: 8. CDR3 amino acids: CSARARTSGSSADTQYF. The CDR3 coding sequence is TGCAGTGCTAGAGCCCGGACTAGCGGGAGTAGCGCAGATACGCAGTATTTT.

Ten or more counts support this clonotype. This chain connects TRBV18 to TRBJ2-2; D is unclear. The germline gives CDR1 KGHSH, CDR2 LQKENI. V lost 6 bases and J lost 0, with 8 bases in between. The CDR3 has 14 residues. CDR3 amino acids: CASSIGANTGELFF. CDR3 bases: TGTGCCAGCTCCATCGGTGCGAACACCGGGGAGCTGTTTTTT.

This clonotype was found a few times. The junction departs from the called germline gene at one end, perhaps through a read error. The chain uses TRBV11-2 and TRBJ2-2; tentative D call: TRBD1 (6 bases). The germline V gene has CDR1 SGHAT and CDR2 FQNNGV. The CDR3 sequence is 12 residues long. CDR3 sequence: CASSLGDIAPVF. The CDR3 DNA is TGTGCCAGCAGCTTAGGGGACATCGCGCCAGTTTTT.

This clonotype was found a few times. The rearrangement links TRBV5-1 to TRBJ2-3; D call uncertain. Germline assignment: CDR1 SGHRS and CDR2 YFSETQ. There are 16 residues in the CDR3. V lost 4 bases and J lost 1, with 16 bases in between. CDR3 region: CASSREETWGTDTQYF. CDR3 nucleotides: TGCGCCAGCAGCCGTGAGGAGACTTGGGGCACAGATACGCAGTATTTT.

Many counts were recorded for this clonotype. This chain links TRBV6-5 with TRBJ2-2; 11 bases fit TRBD1. The CDR3 is 17 amino acids. The germline CDR1 and CDR2 sequences are MNHEY and SVGAGI. The J segment lost 5 bases and the V segment lost 7 bases, leaving 12 bases of the junction unmatched. CDR3 protein: CASTGQEGTGGTGELFF. CDR3 in DNA: TGTGCCAGCACCGGGCAAGAGGGGACAGGGGGAACCGGGGAGCTGTTTTTT.

At least ten counts were recorded for this clonotype. The rearrangement uses TRBV27 and TRBJ2-7, with 14 bases that match TRBD2. After removal of 6 bases from V and 4 bases from J, the junction contained 5 bases not matched to a gene. Per the germline V gene, CDR1 is MNHEY and CDR2 is SMNVEV (reference sequence). The CDR3 is made up of 15 amino acids. CDR3 sequence reads: CASSLGLAGVYEQYF. DNA for the CDR3: TGTGCCAGCAGCCTGGGACTAGCGGGAGTGTACGAGCAGTACTTC.

This clonotype was counted many times. The rearrangement joins TRBV4-1 to TRBJ2-7; 7 bases are shared with TRBD2. The CDR3 length is 15 residues. V was clipped by 1 base and J by 2 bases; unmatched bases: 5. CDR1 is MGHRA and CDR2 is YSYEKL in the germline V gene. The CDR3 loop reads CASSQGQGGTYEQYF. The CDR3 bases are TGCGCCAGCAGCCAAGGTCAGGGAGGGACCTACGAGCAGTACTTC.

The V and J genes are TRBV2 and TRBJ2-7, with 9 bases lining up with TRBD1. CDR1 and CDR2 from the germline V gene are SNHLY and FYNNEI. V trimming: 8 bases; J trimming: 2 bases; junction bases outside the gene matches: 10. The CDR3 consists of 15 residues. For the CDR3, the DNA is TGTGCCAGCCGCAAGACCGGGACAGGGACCTACGAGCAGTACTTC. Translation: CASRKTGTGTYEQYF.

This clonotype was counted ten times or more. The chain carries TRBV7-9 and TRBJ1-4; D is unresolved. Between the trimmed V and J ends, which lost 5 bases and 4 bases, there was a span of 8 bases. CDR1 SEHNR and CDR2 FQNEAQ come from the germline V gene (reference sequence). The CDR3 sequence is 13 residues long. The CDR3 nucleotides are TGTGCCAGCAGCAATATGGGTAATGAAAAACTGTTTTTT. Protein sequence: CASSNMGNEKLFF.

This clonotype was detected many times. V usage is TRBV7-8 and J usage is TRBJ1-2; D call uncertain. Trimming cost V 3 bases and J 5 bases, with 10 bases left between them. Germline V gives CDR1 SGHVS, CDR2 FQNEAQ. The CDR3 totals 13 residues. This chain's CDR3 is CASSFEGTYGYTF. CDR3 sequence (DNA): TGTGCCAGCAGCTTCGAGGGAACTTATGGCTACACCTTC.

This clonotype was seen at least ten times. This chain joins TRBV5-1 and TRBJ2-5, with 7 bases that match TRBD1. CDR1 and CDR2 (germline): SGHRS, YFSETQ. This CDR3 spans 14 amino acids. The J segment lost 2 bases and the V segment lost 3 bases, leaving 4 bases of the junction unmatched. The CDR3 sequence is CASSSDRFQETQYF. CDR3 DNA sequence: TGCGCCAGCAGCTCGGACAGGTTTCAAGAGACCCAGTACTTC.

The table lists this clonotype with a few counts. The chain uses TRBV13 and TRBJ2-7; D is possibly TRBD2 (5 bases). The CDR3 is 14 amino acids. Trimming shortened V by 5 bases and J by 5 bases, and 16 bases separated the two germline ends. Germline V gives CDR1 PRHDT, CDR2 FYEKMQ (reference sequence). The CDR3 loop is CASSPMTGVHEQYF. CDR3 DNA sequence: TGTGCCAGCAGCCCAATGACCGGGGTCCACGAGCAGTACTTC.

On this clonotype itself: This may be a read error, as it is one base from a much larger clone. The chain combines TRBV6-5 with TRBJ2-7; 8 nucleotides agree with TRBD1. Germline values: CDR1 MNHEY, CDR2 SVGAGI. This CDR3 contains 14 residues. CDR3: CASSYLDRGYVQYF. The CDR3 DNA reads TGTGCCAGCAGTTACCTCGACAGGGGATACGTGCAGTACTTC.